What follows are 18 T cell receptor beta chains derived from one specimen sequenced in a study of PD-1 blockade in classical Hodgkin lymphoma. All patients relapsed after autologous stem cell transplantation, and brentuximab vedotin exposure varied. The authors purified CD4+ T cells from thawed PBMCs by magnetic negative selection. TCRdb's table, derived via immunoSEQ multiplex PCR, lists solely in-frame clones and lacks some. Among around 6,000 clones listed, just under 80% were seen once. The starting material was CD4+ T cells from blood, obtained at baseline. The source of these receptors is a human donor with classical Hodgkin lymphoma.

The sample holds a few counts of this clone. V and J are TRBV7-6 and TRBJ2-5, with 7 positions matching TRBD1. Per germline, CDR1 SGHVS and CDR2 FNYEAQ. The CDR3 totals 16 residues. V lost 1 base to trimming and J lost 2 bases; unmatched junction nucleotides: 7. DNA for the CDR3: TGTGCCAGCAGCTTAGAGTCGTCAGGGGGACAAGAGACCCAGTACTTC. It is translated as CASSLESSGGQETQYF.

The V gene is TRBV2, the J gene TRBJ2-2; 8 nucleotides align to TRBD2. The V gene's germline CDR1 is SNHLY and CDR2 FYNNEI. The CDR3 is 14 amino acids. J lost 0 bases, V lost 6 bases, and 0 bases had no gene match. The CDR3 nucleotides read TGTGCCAGCAGGCGGGGGGCGAACACCGGGGAGCTGTTTTTT. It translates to CASRRGANTGELFF.

The CDR3 sequence is CASSLDEVGGRAQYF. The CDR3 region has the DNA TGTGCCAGCAGCTTAGATGAGGTAGGGGGCCGGGCGCAGTATTTT. The chain carries TRBV11-2 and TRBJ2-3, with 7 positions matching TRBD1. The V and J ends lost 0 bases and 10 bases, in that order; junction bases with no gene match: 10. The germline CDR1 and CDR2 sequences are SGHAT and FQNNGV. The CDR3 length is 15 residues.

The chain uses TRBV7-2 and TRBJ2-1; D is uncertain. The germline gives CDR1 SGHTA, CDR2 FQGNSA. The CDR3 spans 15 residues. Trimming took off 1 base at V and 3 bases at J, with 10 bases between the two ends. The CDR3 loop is CASSLGVSGYNEQFF. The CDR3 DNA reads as TGTGCCAGCAGCTTAGGAGTCTCGGGCTACAATGAGCAGTTCTTC. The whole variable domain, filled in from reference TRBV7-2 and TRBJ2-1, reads GAGVSQSPSNKVTEKGKDVELRCDPISGHTALYWYRQSLGQGLEFLIYFQGNSAPDKSGLPSDRFSAERTGGSVSTLTIQRTQQEDSAVYLCASSLGVSGYNEQFFGPGTRLTVL.

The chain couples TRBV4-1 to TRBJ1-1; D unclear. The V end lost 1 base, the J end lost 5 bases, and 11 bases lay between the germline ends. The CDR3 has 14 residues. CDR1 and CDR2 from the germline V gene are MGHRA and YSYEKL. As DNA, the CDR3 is TGCGCCAGCAGCCAAGCCCTACGGCGGACTGAAGCTTTCTTT. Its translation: CASSQALRRTEAFF.

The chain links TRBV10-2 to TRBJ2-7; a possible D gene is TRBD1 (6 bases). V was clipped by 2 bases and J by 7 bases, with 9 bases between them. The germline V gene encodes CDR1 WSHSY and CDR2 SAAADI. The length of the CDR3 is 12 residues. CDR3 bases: TGCGCCAGCAGTGAGCAGGGGTGGGAGCAGTACTTC. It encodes CASSEQGWEQYF.

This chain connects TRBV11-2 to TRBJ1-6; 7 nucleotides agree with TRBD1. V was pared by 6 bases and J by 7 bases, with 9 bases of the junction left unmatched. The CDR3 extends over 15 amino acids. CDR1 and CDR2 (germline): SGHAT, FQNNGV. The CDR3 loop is CASRIQGTGNSPLHF. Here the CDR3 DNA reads TGTGCCAGCAGAATACAGGGGACGGGGAATTCACCCCTCCACTTT. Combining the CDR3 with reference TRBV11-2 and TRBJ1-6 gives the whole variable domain EAGVAQSPRYKIIEKRQSVAFWCNPISGHATLYWYQQILGQGPKLLIQFQNNGVVDDSQLPKDRFSAERLKGVDSTLKIQPAKLEDSAVYLCASRIQGTGNSPLHFGNGTRLTVT.

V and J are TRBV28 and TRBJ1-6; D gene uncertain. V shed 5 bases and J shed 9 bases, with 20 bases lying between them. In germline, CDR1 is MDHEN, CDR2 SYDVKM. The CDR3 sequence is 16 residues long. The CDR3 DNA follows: TGTGCCAGCAGTCTAGAACCCCCTCAGACCGGTTCACCCCTCCACTTT. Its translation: CASSLEPPQTGSPLHF.

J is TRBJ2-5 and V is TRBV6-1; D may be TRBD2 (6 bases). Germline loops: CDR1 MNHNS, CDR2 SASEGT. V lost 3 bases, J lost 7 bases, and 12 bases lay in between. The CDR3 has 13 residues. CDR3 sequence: CASSESAGGTQYF. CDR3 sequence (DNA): TGTGCCAGCAGTGAGTCCGCCGGGGGGACCCAGTACTTC.

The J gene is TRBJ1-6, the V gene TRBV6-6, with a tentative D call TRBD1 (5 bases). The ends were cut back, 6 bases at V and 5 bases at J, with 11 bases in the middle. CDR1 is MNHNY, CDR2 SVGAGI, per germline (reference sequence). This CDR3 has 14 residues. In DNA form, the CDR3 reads TGTGCCAGCAGAAAAATAGGGGATAATTCACCCCTCCACTTT. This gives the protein CASRKIGDNSPLHF.

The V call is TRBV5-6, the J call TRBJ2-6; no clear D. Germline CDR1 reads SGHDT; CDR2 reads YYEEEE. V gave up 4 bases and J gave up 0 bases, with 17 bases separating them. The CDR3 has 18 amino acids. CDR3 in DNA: TGTGCCAGCAGCCACTGGCCGGGCTGGGACTCTGGGGCCAACGTCCTGACTTTC. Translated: CASSHWPGWDSGANVLTF.

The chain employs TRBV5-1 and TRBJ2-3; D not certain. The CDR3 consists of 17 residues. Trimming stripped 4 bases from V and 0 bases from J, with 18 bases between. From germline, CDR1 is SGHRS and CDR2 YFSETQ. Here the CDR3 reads CASSQRLGGLSTDTQYF. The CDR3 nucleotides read TGCGCCAGCAGCCAAAGACTGGGTGGCCTTAGCACAGATACGCAGTATTTT.

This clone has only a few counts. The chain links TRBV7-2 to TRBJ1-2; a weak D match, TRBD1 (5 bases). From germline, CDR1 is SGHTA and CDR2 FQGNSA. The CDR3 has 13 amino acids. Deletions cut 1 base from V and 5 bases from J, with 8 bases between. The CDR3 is CASSLVTAYGYTF. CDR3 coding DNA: TGTGCCAGCAGCTTAGTGACAGCTTATGGCTACACCTTC.

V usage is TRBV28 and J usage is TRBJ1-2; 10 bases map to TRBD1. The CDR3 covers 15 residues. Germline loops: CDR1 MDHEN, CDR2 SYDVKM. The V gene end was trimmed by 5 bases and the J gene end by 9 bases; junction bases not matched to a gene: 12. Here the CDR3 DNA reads TGTGCCAGCAGTGCTCCCGGGACAGGGGAAGGGAGCTACACCTTC. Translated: CASSAPGTGEGSYTF.

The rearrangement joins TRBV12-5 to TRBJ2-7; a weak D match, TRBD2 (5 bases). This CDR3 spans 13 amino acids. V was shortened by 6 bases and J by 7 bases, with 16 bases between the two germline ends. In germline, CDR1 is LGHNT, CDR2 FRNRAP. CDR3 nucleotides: TGTGCTAGTGGGAGAGGGAGTACGTGGGAGCAGTACTTC. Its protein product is CASGRGSTWEQYF.

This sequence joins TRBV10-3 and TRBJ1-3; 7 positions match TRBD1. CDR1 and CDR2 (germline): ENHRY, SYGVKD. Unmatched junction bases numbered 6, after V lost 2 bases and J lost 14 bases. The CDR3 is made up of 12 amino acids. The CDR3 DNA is TGTGCCATCAGTGAGGCGGGACAGAGCCTATATTTT. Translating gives CAISEAGQSLYF.

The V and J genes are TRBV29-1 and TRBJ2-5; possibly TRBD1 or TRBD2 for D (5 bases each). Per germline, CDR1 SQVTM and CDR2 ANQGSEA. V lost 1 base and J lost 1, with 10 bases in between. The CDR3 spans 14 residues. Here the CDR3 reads CSVEGGPTQETQYF. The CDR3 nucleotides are TGCAGCGTTGAAGGGGGACCGACCCAAGAGACCCAGTACTTC.

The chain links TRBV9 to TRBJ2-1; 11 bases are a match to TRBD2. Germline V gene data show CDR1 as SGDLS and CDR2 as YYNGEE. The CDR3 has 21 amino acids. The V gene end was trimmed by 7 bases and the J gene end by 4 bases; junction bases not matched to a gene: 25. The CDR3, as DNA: TGTGCCAGCTCGAGGGGCCATAAGACTAGCGGGGCTAAAGTTGGGTACAATGAGCAGTTCTTC. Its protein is CASSRGHKTSGAKVGYNEQFF.